The 28 T cell receptor beta chains given below trace back to one sample, sequenced in a study of Graves' ophthalmopathy and Graves' hyperthyroidism. TCR beta CDR3 regions were amplified from RNA transcripts. The library came from an HTBI-primed first-round RT-PCR and a second-round multiplex PCR. TCRdb ran MiXCR on the multiplex PCR reads and lists one entry per CDR3 protein. The table lists hundreds of thousands of distinct CDR3 sequences, 13% to 15% of them singletons. Material: blood. Every receptor here comes from a woman in her twenties or thirties with Graves' ophthalmopathy.

The V gene is TRBV6-1, the J gene TRBJ2-2, with 8 bases that match TRBD1. J gave up 2 bases and V 5 bases, and 4 bases lay outside the gene matches. The CDR3 runs to 15 residues. Germline V gene sequence: CDR1 MNHNS, CDR2 SASEGT. The CDR3 loop is CASSRDRLNTGELFF. CDR3 coding DNA: TGTGCCAGCAGTAGGGACAGGCTTAACACCGGGGAGCTGTTTTTT.

Ten or more counts support this clonotype. The chain employs TRBV6-1 and TRBJ2-7; D is unclear. CDR1 MNHNS and CDR2 SASEGT come from the germline V gene. The V and J ends lost 6 bases and 2 bases respectively, with 11 bases between them. The CDR3 covers 13 residues. In nucleotides, the CDR3 is TGTGCCAGCAGCTTTACAGTGGCCTACGAGCAGTACTTC. The encoded protein is CASSFTVAYEQYF.

There are a few counts of this clonotype. At one of its ends the junction is not consistent with the germline gene, which may arise from a read error. V is TRBV5-1 and J is TRBJ1-1; D is uncertain. This CDR3 contains 12 residues. Germline CDR1 reads SGHRS; CDR2 reads YFSETQ. The CDR3 is CASNLGRTEAFF. The CDR3 nucleotides read TGCGCCAGCAACTTGGGAAGGACTGAAGCTTTCTTT.

Many counts were recorded for this clonotype. CDR3 sequence reads: CAISEPGQALFEAFF. The CDR3 nucleotides are TGTGCCATCAGTGAGCCCGGACAGGCCTTATTCGAAGCTTTCTTT. The chain has TRBV10-3 and TRBJ1-1; 7 positions match TRBD1. CDR3 length equals 15 residues. CDR1 is ENHRY and CDR2 is SYGVKD in the germline V gene. V was clipped by 2 bases and J by 8 bases; unmatched bases: 11.

This clonotype was found many times. This chain's CDR3 is CASTLYGTLNTEAFF. CDR3 sequence (DNA): TGTGCCAGCACCCTTTACGGGACCCTGAACACTGAAGCTTTCTTT. The chain is built from TRBV6-1 and TRBJ1-1; maybe TRBD1 (5 bases). The CDR3 contains 15 residues. The germline gives CDR1 MNHNS, CDR2 SASEGT. Trimming pared 7 bases from V and 0 bases from J, leaving 15 bases between.

At least ten counts were recorded for this clonotype. The chain joins TRBV4-1 to TRBJ2-5; the D is unclear. This CDR3 spans 14 amino acids. The V and J ends lost 2 bases and 4 bases respectively, with 11 bases between them. Germline assignment: CDR1 MGHRA and CDR2 YSYEKL. As DNA, the CDR3 is TGCGCCAGCAGCCAAAGGCGGTTCGGAGAGACCCAGTACTTC. It specifies CASSQRRFGETQYF.

The table lists this clonotype with many counts. V and J are TRBV10-3 and TRBJ1-5, with 11 positions matching TRBD1. The CDR3 loop spans 15 amino acids. The germline CDR1 and CDR2 sequences are ENHRY and SYGVKD. The ends lost 10 bases at V and 5 bases at J; junction bases unmatched: 10. The CDR3 nucleotides are TGTGCCACTAAACGAGGGACAGGGGGGGATCAGCCCCAGCATTTT. The encoded protein is CATKRGTGGDQPQHF.

In regard to this clonotype: One base away lies a much larger clone, so this may be a sequencing read error. This chain links TRBV5-4 with TRBJ2-7, with D possibly called TRBD1 or TRBD2 (6 bases each). The germline V gene encodes CDR1 SGHNT and CDR2 YYREEE (reference sequence). Trimming cost V 4 bases and J 9 bases, with 20 bases left between them. The CDR3 runs to 14 residues. The CDR3 region is CASSGGGVRPGQYF. The CDR3 coding sequence is TGTGCCAGCAGCGGGGGCGGGGTGAGGCCTGGGCAGTACTTC.

Ten or more counts support this clonotype. This rearrangement joins TRBV7-8 to TRBJ2-7; 9 bases agree with TRBD2. The V gene's germline CDR1 is SGHVS and CDR2 FQNEAQ. This CDR3 has 14 residues. Losses at the gene ends were 5 bases for V and 6 bases for J; bases not matched to a gene: 8. The CDR3 DNA is TGTGCCAGCAGCCTTCCGGGACTAGCAGTCGAGCAGTACTTC. It encodes CASSLPGLAVEQYF. Variable domain in full (rest from reference TRBV7-8 and TRBJ2-7): GAGVSQSPRYKVAKRGQDVALRCDPISGHVSLFWYQQALGQGPEFLTYFQNEAQLDKSGLPSDRFFAERPEGSVSTLKIQRTQQEDSAVYLCASSLPGLAVEQYFGPGTRLTVT.

This clonotype has at least ten counts. The gene calls are TRBV12-3 or TRBV12-4 and TRBJ2-4; D possibly corresponds to TRBD2 (6 bases). This CDR3 region has 13 residues. V lost 2 bases to trimming and J lost 6 bases, with 8 bases between them. The DNA of the CDR3 is TGTGCCAGCAGTTTAAGCGGGTCAAACATTCAGTACTTC. As protein: CASSLSGSNIQYF.

This clonotype was seen repeatedly, ten times or more. The CDR3 loop is CASSDMGEAAYEQYF. CDR3 nucleotide sequence: TGTGCCAGCAGTGATATGGGGGAGGCGGCCTACGAGCAGTACTTC. The chain joins TRBV2 to TRBJ2-7; a weak D match, TRBD2 (6 bases). Germline values: CDR1 SNHLY, CDR2 FYNNEI. The length of the CDR3 is 15 residues. V was pared by 3 bases and J by 2 bases, with 14 bases between.

This clonotype was detected ten times or more. CDR3 nucleotide sequence: TGTGCCAGCAGCCCAACACGGGGGTACGAGCAGTACTTC. Its translation: CASSPTRGYEQYF. The V call is TRBV11-2, the J call TRBJ2-7; D possibly corresponds to TRBD2 (6 bases). This CDR3 spans 13 amino acids. Germline-derived CDR1 and CDR2 are SGHAT and FQNNGV. V was cut by 5 bases and J by 4 bases, with 12 bases left in between.

This clonotype was counted many times. The chain uses TRBV19 and TRBJ1-1; D is possibly TRBD1 (6 bases). The CDR3 extends over 17 amino acids. CDR1 and CDR2 (germline): LNHDA, SQIVND (reference sequence). The V end lost 8 bases, the J end lost 4 bases, and 26 bases lay between the germline ends. CDR3 coding DNA: TGTGCCAGTGTCGATTTACTAACACAGGGCGTAGGCACTGAAGCTTTCTTT. Its translation: CASVDLLTQGVGTEAFF. The variable domain in full, with the rest retrieved from reference TRBV19 and TRBJ1-1, is DGGITQSPKYLFRKEGQNVTLSCEQNLNHDAMYWYRQDPGQGLRLIYYSQIVNDFQKGDIAEGYSVSREKKESFPLTVTSAQKNPTAFYLCASVDLLTQGVGTEAFFGQGTRLTVV.

The rearrangement joins TRBV7-9 to TRBJ2-2, with 9 bases identical to TRBD1. The junction had 6 bases not matched to a gene; V was cut back by 4 bases and J by 6 bases. CDR3 length: 15 amino acids. Germline values: CDR1 SEHNR, CDR2 FQNEAQ (reference sequence). Here the CDR3 reads CASSSYRDRAGELFF. The CDR3 DNA reads TGTGCCAGCAGCTCCTACCGGGACAGGGCCGGGGAGCTGTTTTTT.

The V call is TRBV6-1, the J call TRBJ1-2; 8 bases match TRBD1. This CDR3 comprises 13 residues. After removal of 7 bases from V and 8 bases from J, the junction contained 9 bases not matched to a gene. Germline CDR1 is MNHNS and CDR2 is SASEGT. The DNA of the CDR3 is TGTGCCAGCACCGAGCAGGGGGCAAGGGGCTACACCTTC. This gives the protein CASTEQGARGYTF.

This clonotype was counted many times. The CDR3 nucleotides read TGCGCCAGCAGCTCGTTATTAGACAGCTACGAGCAGTACTTC. The encoded protein is CASSSLLDSYEQYF. V gene TRBV5-1 combines with J gene TRBJ2-7; D may be TRBD1 (5 bases). V shed 3 bases and J shed 3 bases, with 13 bases lying between them. This CDR3 spans 14 amino acids. CDR1 is SGHRS, CDR2 YFSETQ, per germline.

This clonotype was found many times. The chain is built from TRBV3-1 and TRBJ1-2; D possibly corresponds to TRBD1 (6 bases). Per germline, CDR1 LGHDT and CDR2 YNNKEL (reference sequence). CDR3 length equals 14 residues. V lost 0 bases and J 8 bases, leaving 13 bases between the germline ends. The CDR3 is CASSQERGAGGYTF. CDR3 nucleotide sequence: TGTGCCAGCAGCCAAGAAAGGGGGGCTGGGGGCTACACCTTC.

This clonotype was recorded many times. The J gene is TRBJ1-2, the V gene TRBV13; D perhaps matches TRBD1 (5 bases). V was shortened by 10 bases and J by 0 bases, with 9 bases between the two germline ends. This CDR3 region has 12 residues. CDR1 and CDR2 from the germline V gene are PRHDT and FYEKMQ (reference sequence). This chain's CDR3 is CATRETNYGYTF. In DNA form, the CDR3 reads TGTGCCACCAGGGAGACTAACTATGGCTACACCTTC.

This clonotype was detected a few times. The chain couples TRBV18 to TRBJ1-1; D might be TRBD1 (6 bases). From germline, CDR1 is KGHSH and CDR2 LQKENI. V shed 3 bases and J shed 3 bases, with 14 bases lying between them. This CDR3 has 15 residues. For the CDR3, the DNA is TGTGCCAGCTCACCCCAGGGGAATTTGTACACTGAAGCTTTCTTT. Translation gives CASSPQGNLYTEAFF.

This clonotype was recorded many times. The CDR3 loop is CASTRDRMNTEAFF. The CDR3 nucleotides read TGTGCCAGCACCCGGGACAGGATGAACACTGAAGCTTTCTTT. V usage is TRBV28 and J usage is TRBJ1-1; 8 bases agree with TRBD1. After removal of 7 bases from V and 0 bases from J, the junction contained 4 bases not matched to a gene. The CDR3 is made up of 14 amino acids. In germline, CDR1 is MDHEN, CDR2 SYDVKM.

The table lists this clonotype with many counts. CDR3 DNA: TGTGCCTGGAGTGAGGACAGCCTGAATCAGCCCCAGCATTTT. Amino acid sequence: CAWSEDSLNQPQHF. The chain carries TRBV30 and TRBJ1-5; tentatively, D is TRBD1 (6 bases). With 1 base removed from V and 4 bases from J, the gap between germline ends came to 11 bases. CDR3 length equals 14 residues. CDR1 is GTSNPN and CDR2 is SVGIG in the germline V gene (reference sequence).

The sample holds many counts of this clonotype. V is TRBV20-1 and J is TRBJ2-5; D is uncertain. The germline V gene has CDR1 DFQATT and CDR2 SNEGSKA (reference sequence). The CDR3 runs to 13 residues. Trimming removed 3 bases at V and 5 bases at J, with 13 bases between. Written as DNA, the CDR3 is TGCAGTGCTAGTTCCTCTAACTGGGAGACCCAGTACTTC. Amino acids: CSASSSNWETQYF.

The sample holds many counts of this clonotype. The chain joins TRBV6-1 to TRBJ2-7; 10 nucleotides align to TRBD1. Germline loops: CDR1 MNHNS, CDR2 SASEGT. V dropped 1 base and J dropped 5; count of bases not matched to a gene: 5. This CDR3 has 15 residues. CDR3 amino acids: CASSEGGQGRNEQYF. The CDR3 DNA sequence: TGTGCCAGCAGTGAAGGGGGACAGGGGAGGAACGAGCAGTACTTC.

This clonotype was seen ten or more times. The chain's CDR3 is CASSLALGSETQYF. As DNA, the CDR3 is TGTGCCAGCAGTTTAGCCCTTGGGTCAGAGACCCAGTACTTC. The genes are TRBV12-3 or TRBV12-4 and TRBJ2-5; unclear D gene. The CDR3 has 14 residues. V lost 0 bases, J lost 4 bases, and 9 bases lay in between.

This clonotype has at least ten counts. The rearrangement links TRBV11-3 to TRBJ2-2; D tentatively reads TRBD1 or TRBD2 (5 bases each). V lost 0 bases and J lost 5, with 10 bases in between. The CDR3 extends over 15 amino acids. CDR1 and CDR2 from the germline V gene are SGHNT and YENEEA. CDR3 residues: CASSLEGTATGELFF. DNA of the CDR3: TGTGCCAGCAGCTTAGAAGGGACGGCTACCGGGGAGCTGTTTTTT. Variable domain in full (rest from reference TRBV11-3 and TRBJ2-2): EAGVVQSPRYKIIEKKQPVAFWCNPISGHNTLYWYLQNLGQGPELLIRYENEEAVDDSQLPKDRFSAERLKGVDSTLKIQPAELGDSAVYLCASSLEGTATGELFFGEGSRLTVL.

This clonotype was counted many times. The chain recombines TRBV6-1 with TRBJ1-5, with 7 bases that match TRBD1. In germline, CDR1 is MNHNS, CDR2 SASEGT. Germline trimming cut 5 bases from V and 7 bases from J; bases unmatched to any gene: 11. This CDR3 spans 15 amino acids. This CDR3 is CASSRQGKIEQPQHF. CDR3 in DNA: TGTGCCAGCAGTAGACAGGGCAAGATTGAGCAGCCCCAGCATTTT.

The sample holds many counts of this clonotype. The chain is built from TRBV5-1 and TRBJ1-1; D possibly corresponds to TRBD1 (5 bases). Per the germline V gene, CDR1 is SGHRS and CDR2 is YFSETQ. This CDR3 has 15 amino acids. Trimming pared 3 bases from V and 3 bases from J, leaving 15 bases between. The DNA of the CDR3 is TGCGCCAGCAGCTACCGGCAGGGCCAGGACACTGAAGCTTTCTTT. It translates to CASSYRQGQDTEAFF.

This clonotype was detected many times. J is TRBJ1-1 and V is TRBV6-5; TRBD1 matches at 7 bases. This CDR3 has 15 amino acids. With V trimmed by 4 bases and J by 4 bases, 9 bases remained unmatched. Germline values: CDR1 MNHEY, CDR2 SVGAGI. In nucleotides, the CDR3 is TGTGCCAGCAGTTTAAGGAAGGGGGCTGTCACTGAAGCTTTCTTT. It is translated as CASSLRKGAVTEAFF.